The source of this T cell receptor (beta chain) is a study of T cells after yellow fever vaccination. Notes on the study in general: Subsequent booster samples again held most clones from primary vaccination (around 96% CD4, roughly 88% CD8). The secondary response peaked faster, at day 5 versus 15, but was weaker.

This clonotype was seen only a few times. Antigen specificity is unknown. 5'RACE template switching added a universal primer site and UMIs to TCR cDNA. TCRdb fed the 5' RACE reads into MiXCR, producing one record per CDR3 protein. The table shows 200,000 to 300,000 distinct CDR3 sequences, with 6.9% occurring only once. V was cut by 4 bases and J by 7 bases, with 22 bases left in between. Germline V gene data show CDR1 as SEHNR and CDR2 as FQNEAQ (reference sequence). The CDR3 spans 16 residues. The source of this sequence is a man aged 25 to 40 who received the YFV17D yellow fever vaccine. The chain uses TRBV7-9 and TRBJ2-5, with D possibly TRBD2 on 6 matching bases. Sequences were derived from CD4+ T cells sorted from PBMCs, sampled 15 days after the yellow fever booster vaccination. The CDR3 loop reads CASSSGRDSVRGTQYF. The CDR3 region has the DNA TGTGCCAGCAGCTCGGGCCGGGACTCAGTCCGGGGGACCCAGTACTTC.